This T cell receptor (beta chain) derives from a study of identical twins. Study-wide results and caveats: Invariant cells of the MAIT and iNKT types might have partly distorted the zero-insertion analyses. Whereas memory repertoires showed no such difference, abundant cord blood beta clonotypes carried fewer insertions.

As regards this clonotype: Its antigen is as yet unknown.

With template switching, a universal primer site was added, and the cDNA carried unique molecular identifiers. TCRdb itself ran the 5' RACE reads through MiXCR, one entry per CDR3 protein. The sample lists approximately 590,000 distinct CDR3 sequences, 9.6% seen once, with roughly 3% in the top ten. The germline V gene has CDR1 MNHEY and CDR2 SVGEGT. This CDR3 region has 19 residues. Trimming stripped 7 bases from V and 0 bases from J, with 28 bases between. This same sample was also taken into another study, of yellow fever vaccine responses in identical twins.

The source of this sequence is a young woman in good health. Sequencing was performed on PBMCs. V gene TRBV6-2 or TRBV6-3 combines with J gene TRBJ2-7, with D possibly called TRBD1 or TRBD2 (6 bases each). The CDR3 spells CASTRPYRVAELSSYEQYF. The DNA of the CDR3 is TGTGCCAGCACCCGACCCTACAGGGTAGCGGAACTGAGCTCCTACGAGCAGTACTTC.